Shown below are 5 T cell receptor beta chains from a single sample sequenced in a study of cytomegalovirus exposure and HLA in healthy donors. PCR employed 60 Vbeta and 13 Jbeta primers. Method: immunoSEQ multiplex PCR; TCRdb's copy keeps in-frame clones and lacks some. The sample has under 200,000 clones, roughly 74% seen once. Sequenced input: PBMCs. The receptors stem from a woman aged 40 to 50 in good health and CMV-seropositive.

This clone was observed a single time. The chain is built from TRBV6-6 and TRBJ1-1, with D unclear. The CDR3 totals 14 residues. The germline CDR1 and CDR2 sequences are MNHNY and SVGAGI (reference sequence). The ends were cut back, 0 bases at V and 3 bases at J, with 8 bases in the middle. Here the CDR3 reads CASSYSASDTEAFF. The CDR3 nucleotides read TGTGCCAGCAGTTACTCAGCTTCGGACACTGAAGCTTTCTTT.

V is TRBV5-1 and J is TRBJ1-2; 7 bases agree with TRBD1. Trimming at V came to 1 base and at J to 6 bases, leaving 9 bases not matched to a gene. Germline lookup yields CDR1 SGHRS and CDR2 YFSETQ. CDR3 size: 15 residues. The CDR3 coding sequence is TGCGCCAGCAGCTTGTGGCAGAGGGGGCCGGATGGCTACACCTTC. It translates to CASSLWQRGPDGYTF.

This chain joins TRBV5-6 and TRBJ2-2; the D gene is possibly TRBD2 (5 bases). Germline V lookup: CDR1 SGHDT, CDR2 YYEEEE. V dropped 1 base and J dropped 5 bases, with 12 bases sitting between them. This CDR3 contains 15 residues. CDR3 sequence (DNA): TGTGCCAGCAGCTTGCACTCCCCGGGAACCGGGGAGCTGTTTTTT. Its translation is CASSLHSPGTGELFF.

The genes are TRBV13 and TRBJ2-3; 10 positions match TRBD1. With 5 bases clipped from V and 1 base from J, the junction kept 6 bases outside the gene matches. CDR1 is PRHDT and CDR2 is FYEKMQ in the germline V gene (reference sequence). The CDR3 loop spans 16 amino acids. CDR3 region: CASSLPDRGGTDTQYF. CDR3 DNA sequence: TGTGCCAGCAGCCTCCCGGACAGGGGGGGCACAGATACGCAGTATTTT.

The chain employs TRBV2 and TRBJ2-5, with 9 bases lining up with TRBD2. The J call may be faulty, since TRBJ2-7 better matches the DNA end. The CDR3 has 14 amino acids. CDR1 and CDR2 from the germline V gene are SNHLY and FYNNEI. CDR3: CASSGLAGPYEQYF. CDR3 nucleotide sequence: TGTGCCAGCAGTGGCCTAGCGGGACCCTACGAGCAGTACTTC.